This TCR beta chain was sequenced for a study of T cells in Graves' hyperthyroidism and ophthalmopathy (dated by TCRdb to about 2019). About the full investigation: Peripheral blood samples were taken at the time of initial diagnosis, prior to any treatment. The study also compared thyroid tissue and blood T-cell repertoires from a handful of Graves' hyperthyroidism patients. An independent validation cohort of under 20 hyperthyroidism patients and 17 patients who later progressed to ophthalmopathy tested prospective prediction of ophthalmopathy. The paper reports TCR Vbeta CDR3 sequencing of approximately 140 peripheral blood samples: over 40 ophthalmopathy, 70 to 85 hyperthyroidism and some 17 progressor patients. To identify TCR V-J signatures that set the groups apart, the researchers used a discovery cohort of more than 95 patients, made up of 40 to 45 with Graves' ophthalmopathy and 57 with stable Graves' hyperthyroidism. The 100 discovery patients were divided at random into training and test sets in a 7:3 ratio. After sampling, hyperthyroidism patients received methimazole starting at 30 mg daily, and ophthalmopathy patients received high-dose intravenous methylprednisolone.

The full study reports these points: Ophthalmopathy was separated from stable hyperthyroidism by a 13 V-J signature model, with 85% to 90% sensitivity and about 81% specificity obtained in cross-validation and 80%/75% obtained in testing. Most expanded thyroid clonotypes (frequency above 0.001) were also detected in blood, suggesting blood repertoires may reflect thyroid immune responses. Sample size was not statistically predetermined, and investigators were not blinded to group allocation. During validation, the model predicted progression to ophthalmopathy a median of around six months ahead of onset, with 70.59% sensitivity and roughly 75% specificity.

The CDR3 runs 15 residues from the cysteine to the phenylalanine. Here the CDR3 DNA is all that survives: 45 bases in frame from base 1. Taken from the germline V gene, the CDR1 and CDR2 loops are SNHLY and FYNNEI. For this chain, trimming is 5 bases at the V end and 0 bases at the J end, and the number of junction bases without a gene match is 2. The TCR beta CDR3 regions were amplified from the RNA transcripts. The TCR CDR3 was subjected to a first round of RT-PCR using the HTBI primer set and the Qiagen OneStep RT-PCR kit. Libraries were constructed in a second round of multiplex PCR, after which size selection and purification were carried out. Paired-end sequencing of the libraries was performed with 100 bp reads on an Illumina HiSeq2000. The study's own analysis went as follows. SOAPnuke was used to process the raw data, with reads discarded if the reads contained adapters or uncalled bases, had a mean Phred below 15, or lacked an exact constant-primer or identifier match. COPE v1.2.5 was used to merge the high-quality paired reads, and each unique nucleotide sequence was defined as a clonotype. MiTCR v1.1 was used to align the clonotypes against IMGT TRBV, TRBD and TRBJ reference segments. The analysis was restricted to V-J combinations with a frequency above 0.0001, which together covered roughly 99% of the repertoires. The TCS score was defined as the ratio of F50 (clonal expansion) to E x V (chaos), calculated using BLOSUM62-based TCRdist between CDR3 peptides within each V-J. Welch's t-statistics and random forest reduced 500 to 650 V-J features to around 14, which were used in a naive Bayes classifier (R e1071). The public reads were reanalyzed by TCRdb: fastp trimming at Q25, MiXCR alignment, in-frame beta chains only. Each CDR3 protein gets just one entry, which takes the most common genes and DNA from the rows behind it. TCRdb, not the authors, supplied the V and J calls. Present in this sample are 250,000 to 400,000 distinct CDR3 sequences, around 15% of which were seen just once. Approximately 35% of the sample comes from the top ten.

This clonotype occurred many times. This clone's antigen is unknown. No much larger clone exists at a distance of one base, and base qualities are not known. Ophthalmopathy patients had moderately to severely active disease, Clinical Activity Score of at least 3, NOSPECS grade of at least 4, and duration under 3 months. Exclusion was applied to patients with uncontrolled infections, other autoimmune diseases, pregnancy or lactation. Clinical symptoms, serum thyroxine and TRAb, thyroid ultrasound, and orbital computed tomography formed the basis for the diagnoses. PBMCs were isolated from 7.5 to 10 ml of fresh peripheral blood by Ficoll-Paque density gradient centrifugation. Total RNA was extracted with Trizol reagent, and quality was checked on an Agilent 2100 Bioanalyzer.

The TCR originated in a woman between 40 and 55 years old with Graves' ophthalmopathy. Material for sequencing was blood. The chain links TRBV2 with TRBJ2-1, with 9 central nucleotides matching TRBD2. The CDR3 amino acid sequence is: CASSPSGNSYNEQFF. At the DNA level, the sequence is TGTGCCAGCAGTCCTAGCGGGAACTCCTACAATGAGCAGTTCTTC.